One sample yielded the 14 T cell receptor beta chains listed below, sequenced in a study of shared clonotypes between healthy human individuals. The table came from immunoSEQ multiplex PCR; TCRdb's copy has only in-frame clones and leaves some out. Here the sample spans 300,000 to 350,000 clones, roughly 70% being singletons. Sequencing input: memory CD4+ T cells sorted from blood. Subset given: CD45RA-negative fraction. Receptor source: a man aged 30 to 45 in good health.

This chain links TRBV18 with TRBJ1-5; 9 nucleotides agree with TRBD1. Trimming cost V 2 bases and J 10 bases; bases outside gene matches: 6. The germline V gene has CDR1 KGHSH and CDR2 LQKENI. This CDR3 is built from 14 residues. The CDR3 loop is CASSPVGQGIPQHF. The DNA of the CDR3 is TGTGCCAGCTCACCAGTCGGACAGGGGATACCCCAGCATTTT.

The rearrangement joins TRBV2 to TRBJ2-3, with no clear D. Trimming stripped 7 bases from V and 2 bases from J, with 13 bases between. This CDR3 comprises 14 residues. The germline V gene encodes CDR1 SNHLY and CDR2 FYNNEI. CDR3 sequence reads: CASKVGANTDTQYF. The CDR3 DNA follows: TGTGCCAGCAAGGTCGGAGCTAACACAGATACGCAGTATTTT.

The chain couples TRBV27 to TRBJ2-4; D ambiguous. The CDR3 loop spans 15 amino acids. Germline CDR1 is MNHEY and CDR2 is SMNVEV (reference sequence). V dropped 2 bases and J dropped 4 bases, with 12 bases sitting between them. The CDR3 is CASSLMAGPKNIQYF. In nucleotides, the CDR3 is TGTGCCAGCAGTTTAATGGCAGGCCCAAAAAACATTCAGTACTTC.

This clone showed up just once. A much more abundant neighbour one base away suggests this may be a read error. Other DNA sequences in the sample encode the same CDR3. The chain joins TRBV5-1 to TRBJ1-1; no firm D call. The germline V gene encodes CDR1 SGHRS and CDR2 YFSETQ. This CDR3 contains 17 residues. CDR3 nucleotides: TGCGCCAGCAGCTCGGCCGGGAACCTTTTAATGAACACTGAAGCCTTCTTT. Its translation is CASSSAGNLLMNTEAFF.

J is TRBJ2-7 and V is TRBV28, with D unclear. V dropped 1 base and J dropped 11 bases, with 9 bases sitting between them. The CDR3 has 11 amino acids. Germline CDR1 reads MDHEN; CDR2 reads SYDVKM. For the CDR3, the DNA is TGTGCCAGCAGTTTATTTGGGATGGAGTACTTC. It specifies CASSLFGMEYF.

The V call is TRBV7-2, the J call TRBJ2-5; 11 bases fit TRBD1. J was trimmed by 4 bases and V by 5 bases; bases with no gene match: 3. The CDR3 contains 14 residues. Germline CDR1 reads SGHTA; CDR2 reads FQGNSA. As DNA, the CDR3 is TGTGCCAGCAGCCCGGGACAGGGGGTAGAGACCCAGTACTTC. Protein product: CASSPGQGVETQYF. Drawing the rest from reference TRBV7-2 and TRBJ2-5, the complete variable domain is GAGVSQSPSNKVTEKGKDVELRCDPISGHTALYWYRQSLGQGLEFLIYFQGNSAPDKSGLPSDRFSAERTGGSVSTLTIQRTQQEDSAVYLCASSPGQGVETQYFGPGTRLLVL.

CDR3 region: CASSLVGLTDTQYF. CDR3 sequence (DNA): TGTGCCAGCAGCTTAGTGGGACTAACAGATACGCAGTATTTT. The chain recombines TRBV7-3 with TRBJ2-3; 7 positions agree with TRBD2. The ends lost 2 bases at V and 3 bases at J; junction bases unmatched: 2. CDR1 is SGHTA, CDR2 FQGTGA, per germline. The CDR3 runs to 14 residues.

To note about this clone: Being one base from a much bigger clone, this may be a read error. V and J are TRBV7-3 and TRBJ2-1; TRBD2 matches at 12 bases. Germline values: CDR1 SGHTA, CDR2 FQGTGA. The length of the CDR3 is 15 residues. The V and J ends lost 5 bases and 4 bases, in that order; junction bases with no gene match: 3. The CDR3 DNA is TGTGCCAGCAGCGCGACTAGCGGGAGTTACAATGAGCAGTTCTTC. Translated: CASSATSGSYNEQFF.

The rearrangement links TRBV5-4 to TRBJ2-7, with D tentatively TRBD1 (6 bases). V was cut by 2 bases and J by 0 bases, with 12 bases left in between. Looked up from germline, CDR1 is SGHNT and CDR2 is YYREEE (reference sequence). The CDR3 extends over 15 amino acids. CDR3 DNA sequence: TGTGCCAGCAGCTTCTGGGGGCAAAGCTCCTACGAGCAGTACTTC. It codes for CASSFWGQSSYEQYF.

V usage is TRBV11-2 and J usage is TRBJ2-5, with D possibly matching TRBD1 (6 bases). This CDR3 comprises 16 residues. V lost 5 bases and J lost 5, with 21 bases in between. Per the germline V gene, CDR1 is SGHAT and CDR2 is FQNNGV. CDR3 residues: CASSPRWTATRETQYF. CDR3 sequence (DNA): TGTGCCAGCAGCCCGCGTTGGACAGCAACCCGGGAGACCCAGTACTTC.

The V and J genes are TRBV2 and TRBJ2-7; D possibly corresponds to TRBD2 (5 bases). CDR3 size: 12 residues. Per germline, CDR1 SNHLY and CDR2 FYNNEI. V lost 6 bases to trimming and J lost 0 bases, with 6 bases between them. In DNA form, the CDR3 reads TGTGCCAGCAGCGGGGACTCCTACGAGCAGTACTTC. Its translation is CASSGDSYEQYF.

This chain links TRBV7-2 with TRBJ2-7, with 12 bases fitting TRBD1. From germline, CDR1 is SGHTA and CDR2 FQGNSA. The length of the CDR3 is 14 residues. The V gene end was trimmed by 5 bases and the J gene end by 6 bases; junction bases not matched to a gene: 5. CDR3 sequence reads: CASSGRDRGREQYF. The CDR3 DNA reads as TGTGCCAGCAGCGGCCGGGACAGGGGGCGCGAGCAGTACTTC.

The V call is TRBV27, the J call TRBJ1-5; no reliable D call. The CDR3 has 18 residues. Trimming left V 5 bases short and J 0 bases short, with 20 bases between. The germline V gene encodes CDR1 MNHEY and CDR2 SMNVEV (reference sequence). CDR3 nucleotides: TGTGCCAGCAGTCCCGCCGGTTATCCAGCGAATAGCAATCAGCCCCAGCATTTT. As protein: CASSPAGYPANSNQPQHF.

Of note for this clone: The junction departs from germline at one end; a sequencing error may be responsible. The chain employs TRBV7-9 and TRBJ2-1; maybe TRBD2 (6 bases). The CDR3 is made up of 13 amino acids. From germline, CDR1 is SEHNR and CDR2 FQNEAQ (reference sequence). In DNA, the CDR3 is TGTGCCAGCAGCTACACTAGCTACAGTGAGCAGTTCTTC. This codes for CASSYTSYSEQFF.